This T cell receptor beta chain emerged from a study of T-cell memory formation after mild COVID-19. Study-level background: Largely donor-specific sequence clusters came from a couple of donors. Study outcomes and limitations: Shrinking CD4+ clones resided mostly in CM and EM, and CD8+ ones in EMRA.

CDR1 ENHRY and CDR2 SYGVKD come from the germline V gene. This CDR3 has 14 amino acids. 5'RACE primed from the constant segment yielded TCR alpha and TCR beta cDNA libraries bearing sample barcodes and UMIs. TCRdb independently ran MiXCR on the 5' RACE reads; one entry per CDR3 protein. Here the sample spans fewer than 250,000 distinct CDR3 sequences, over 9.5% being singletons. This clonotype showed up just a few times. The antigen is undetermined. The junction differs from germline at one of its ends, possibly a read error. The specimen was PBMCs or a T cell subset sorted from them (not recorded which). The V and J genes are TRBV10-3 and TRBJ2-3; a possible D gene is TRBD2 (5 bases). This receptor was identified in a man between 18 and 29 years old who had mild COVID-19 (a few samples of this study predate the infection). Cell type and time point are not known. CDR3 DNA: TGTGCCACTGCCGGGGTAGGGAGCACAAATACGCAGTATTTT. This translates into CATAGVGSTNTQYF.